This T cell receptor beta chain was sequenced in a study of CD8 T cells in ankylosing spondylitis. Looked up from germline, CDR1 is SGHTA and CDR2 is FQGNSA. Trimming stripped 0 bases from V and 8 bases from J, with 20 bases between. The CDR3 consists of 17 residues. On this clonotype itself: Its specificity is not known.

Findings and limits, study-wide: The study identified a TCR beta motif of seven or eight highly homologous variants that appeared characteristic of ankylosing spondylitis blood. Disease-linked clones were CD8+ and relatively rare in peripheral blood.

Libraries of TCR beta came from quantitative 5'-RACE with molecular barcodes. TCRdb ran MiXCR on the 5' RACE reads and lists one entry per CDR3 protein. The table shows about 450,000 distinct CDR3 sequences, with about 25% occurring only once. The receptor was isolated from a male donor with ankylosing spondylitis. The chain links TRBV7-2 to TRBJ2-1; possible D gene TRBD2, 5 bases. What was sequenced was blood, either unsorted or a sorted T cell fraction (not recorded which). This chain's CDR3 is CASSLALGRVYGDEQFF. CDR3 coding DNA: TGTGCCAGCAGCTTAGCGTTAGGGCGGGTCTATGGGGATGAGCAGTTCTTC.